This T cell receptor beta chain originates from a study of post-analysis software for immune sequencing data. Across the study: Included among the disease courses, which were recorded for the cohort, were relapsing-remitting, secondary progressive and progressive-relapsing multiple sclerosis.

Libraries were made from TCR beta cDNA, and they carried unique molecular identifiers. Roughly 500,000 cDNA molecules were recovered from an input of 1 to 10 million T cells. A single record per CDR3 protein comes from TCRdb applying MiXCR to the PCR reads. The table shows about 460,000 distinct CDR3 sequences, with approximately 45% occurring only once. Findings and caveats of the study: Patients carried five TRBV segments more frequently than controls did, and TRBV5-6, TRBV5-1 and TRBV20-1 were among them. Multiple sclerosis patients had significantly lower normalized Chao1 diversity than controls.

Germline loops: CDR1 KGHDR, CDR2 SFDVKD. Trimming took off 4 bases at V and 6 bases at J, with 15 bases between the two ends. The CDR3 is 14 amino acids. Regarding this clonotype: Antigen: not known.

The chain is built from TRBV24-1 and TRBJ2-7, with D maybe TRBD1 (6 bases). The source is a girl between 5 and 17 years old with multiple sclerosis. Sequenced sample: blood. The CDR3 sequence: CATSEARDTSEQYF. The CDR3 DNA reads as TGTGCCACCAGTGAGGCCCGGGACACTTCCGAGCAGTACTTC.